Sequencing of this T cell receptor beta chain was carried out in a study of CD8 T cells in ankylosing spondylitis. Notes on the study in general: A TCR beta motif made of under 10 highly homologous variants seemed typical of ankylosing spondylitis blood. Disease-linked clones bore a CD8+ phenotype and were relatively rare in peripheral blood.

CDR3 length: 12 residues. V was pared by 6 bases and J by 14 bases, with 14 bases between. Germline V gene data show CDR1 as ENHRY and CDR2 as SYGVKD. TCRdb itself ran the 5' RACE reads through MiXCR, one entry per CDR3 protein. The sample consists of 250,000 to 400,000 distinct CDR3 sequences, around 10% of them appearing once. This clonotype was seen at least ten times. Antigen: not known. This TCR came from a female donor with ankylosing spondylitis or in good health (not recorded which). V gene TRBV10-3 combines with J gene TRBJ1-6, with D unclear. Sequencing was performed on blood, either unsorted or a sorted T cell fraction (not recorded which). The CDR3 loop is CAIRGPTPALHF. DNA of the CDR3: TGTGCCATCAGAGGACCGACCCCGGCCCTCCACTTT.